This TCR beta chain was observed in a study of blood T cell repertoires in COVID-19. Germline V gene data show CDR1 as SGHDN and CDR2 as FVKESK. This CDR3 is built from 16 residues. J was trimmed by 4 bases and V by 4 bases; bases with no gene match: 8. In the study's own analysis: Researchers report that nucleated cell counts were estimated from reference gene primer amplification. Profiled with immunoSEQ multiplex PCR; TCRdb holds only in-frame clones, not every one. From that table come the V and J calls and clone size; the DNA was used to work out D and trimming. Of about 420,000 clones listed, 70% to 90% were seen once; the top ten hold 0.7% to 0.85%.

The chain employs TRBV14 and TRBJ2-2; 8 bases are a match to TRBD1. This sequence was found in a man aged 18 to 30 with COVID-19, enrolled during active disease. Sequencing input: peripheral blood. This chain's CDR3 is CASSPLDRVVTGELFF. CDR3 coding DNA: TGTGCCAGCAGCCCATTGGACAGGGTTGTCACCGGGGAGCTGTTTTTT.